The 32 T cell receptor beta chains below all came from one sample that was sequenced in a study of cytomegalovirus exposure and HLA in healthy donors. A multiplex PCR was run with 60 Vbeta primers and 13 Jbeta primers. The assay was immunoSEQ multiplex PCR, and TCRdb's table has in-frame clones only and misses some. Of under 200,000 clones in the sample, about four fifths were seen once. The sequenced sample was PBMCs. These TCRs come from a male donor in good health and CMV-seropositive.

CDR3 sequence (DNA): TGTGCCTGGAGTGGGGGGCTGACAGGGGGTAATGAAAAACTGTTTTTT. Protein product: CAWSGGLTGGNEKLFF. The rearrangement uses TRBV30 and TRBJ1-4; 9 bases agree with TRBD1. Germline V gives CDR1 GTSNPN, CDR2 SVGIG (reference sequence). The CDR3 length is 16 residues. With 1 base clipped from V and 4 bases from J, the junction kept 7 bases outside the gene matches.

This clone was seen only a few times. J is TRBJ1-1 and V is TRBV7-2; no definite D call. The CDR3 covers 14 residues. V dropped 4 bases and J dropped 3 bases, with 12 bases sitting between them. Per germline, CDR1 SGHTA and CDR2 FQGNSA. CDR3 sequence: CASSSYYTDTEAFF. DNA of the CDR3: TGTGCCAGCAGCTCCTATTATACAGACACTGAAGCTTTCTTT.

The chain is built from TRBV19 and TRBJ2-1; a possible D gene is TRBD1 (5 bases). V dropped 6 bases and J dropped 6 bases, with 12 bases sitting between them. This CDR3 spans 13 amino acids. CDR1 and CDR2 from the germline V gene are LNHDA and SQIVND (reference sequence). CDR3 in amino acids: CASRVAGSNEQFF. The CDR3 DNA reads TGTGCCAGTAGAGTGGCAGGGTCCAATGAGCAGTTCTTC.

Written as DNA, the CDR3 is TGCGCCAGCAGCTTAACAGGGGATCCCGGCCCTGGCTACACCTTC. Its protein product is CASSLTGDPGPGYTF. The V and J genes are TRBV5-1 and TRBJ1-2; 7 bases fit TRBD1. The CDR3 has 15 residues. J was trimmed by 7 bases and V by 2 bases; bases with no gene match: 11. Germline V lookup: CDR1 SGHRS, CDR2 YFSETQ. Drawing the rest from reference TRBV5-1 and TRBJ1-2, the complete variable domain is KAGVTQTPRYLIKTRGQQVTLSCSPISGHRSVSWYQQTPGQGLQFLFEYFSETQRNKGNFPGRFSGRQFSNSRSEMNVSTLELGDSALYLCASSLTGDPGPGYTFGSGTRLTVV.

The genes are TRBV19 and TRBJ1-4; no reliable D call. V lost 10 bases, J lost 15 bases, and 12 bases lay in between. The CDR3 is 9 residues long. CDR1 and CDR2 from the germline V gene are LNHDA and SQIVND (reference sequence). CDR3 in DNA: TGTGCCACCTCGGAGATGGTGTTTTTT. It is translated as CATSEMVFF. Based on the CDR3 plus reference TRBV19 and TRBJ1-4, the full variable domain is DGGITQSPKYLFRKEGQNVTLSCEQNLNHDAMYWYRQDPGQGLRLIYYSQIVNDFQKGDIAEGYSVSREKKESFPLTVTSAQKNPTAFYLCATSEMVFFGSGTQLSVL.

The chain is built from TRBV7-2 and TRBJ1-5; 8 bases map to TRBD1. Germline trimming cut 5 bases from V and 12 bases from J; bases unmatched to any gene: 9. This CDR3 is built from 13 residues. The germline gives CDR1 SGHTA, CDR2 FQGNSA. CDR3 DNA: TGTGCCAGCAGCGCCGGACAGGGAGATTTCCAGCATTTT. This encodes CASSAGQGDFQHF.

The V call is TRBV9, the J call TRBJ1-3; D unresolved. V lost 0 bases, J lost 4 bases, and 5 bases lay in between. CDR3 size: 13 residues. From germline, CDR1 is SGDLS and CDR2 YYNGEE. CDR3 region: CASSVDSGNTIYF. CDR3 in DNA: TGTGCCAGCAGCGTAGACTCCGGAAACACCATATATTTT. The full variable domain, completed using reference TRBV9 and TRBJ1-3, is DSGVTQTPKHLITATGQRVTLRCSPRSGDLSVYWYQQSLDQGLQFLIQYYNGEERAKGNILERFSAQQFPDLHSELNLSSLELGDSALYFCASSVDSGNTIYFGEGSWLTVV.

The rearrangement links TRBV7-2 to TRBJ2-3; a possible D gene is TRBD1 (6 bases). V lost 5 bases and J 5 bases, leaving 11 bases between the germline ends. Germline CDR1 and CDR2: SGHTA and FQGNSA. This CDR3 has 13 residues. The CDR3 DNA sequence: TGTGCCAGCAGCCCCAGGGGAGAAGATACGCAGTATTTT. Its translation: CASSPRGEDTQYF.

The rearrangement links TRBV5-1 to TRBJ2-1; 9 nucleotides agree with TRBD2. This CDR3 has 17 residues. Germline V gives CDR1 SGHRS, CDR2 YFSETQ. Losses at the gene ends were 1 base for V and 2 bases for J; bases not matched to a gene: 7. The CDR3 nucleotides read TGCGCCAGCAGCTTGTTTGCGGGAGGGCCCCCCTACAATGAGCAGTTCTTC. Translating gives CASSLFAGGPPYNEQFF.

The chain uses TRBV6-5 and TRBJ1-2; 12 bases are a match to TRBD1. Germline assignment: CDR1 MNHEY and CDR2 SVGAGI. This CDR3 has 14 residues. After removal of 6 bases from V and 4 bases from J, the junction contained 3 bases not matched to a gene. The DNA of the CDR3 is TGTGCCAGCAGGGGACAGGGGGCAGGCTATGGCTACACCTTC. It codes for CASRGQGAGYGYTF.

Points on this clone: The sample carries other DNA sequences with the same CDR3. The chain's CDR3 is CASSYTGNTEAFF. The CDR3 DNA reads TGTGCCAGCAGCTACACGGGGAACACTGAAGCTTTCTTT. This chain links TRBV6-5 with TRBJ1-1; D is uncertain. From germline, CDR1 is MNHEY and CDR2 SVGAGI. CDR3 length equals 13 residues. V was clipped by 6 bases and J by 1 base, with 9 bases between them.

This clone was detected once. J is TRBJ1-1 and V is TRBV19; a weak D match, TRBD1 (6 bases). With 9 bases removed from V and 7 bases from J, the gap between germline ends came to 15 bases. Germline V gives CDR1 LNHDA, CDR2 SQIVND (reference sequence). The CDR3 has 12 amino acids. In DNA, the CDR3 is TGTGCCAGCCTGCACAGGGCGGGTGAAGCTTTCTTT. As protein: CASLHRAGEAFF.

CDR3 in amino acids: CASSLYSRSTDTQYF. In DNA form, the CDR3 reads TGTGCCAGCAGCTTATATTCCAGGAGCACAGATACGCAGTATTTT. V is TRBV7-8 and J is TRBJ2-3; D gene unclear. The CDR3 consists of 15 residues. CDR1 and CDR2 (germline): SGHVS, FQNEAQ. The V and J ends lost 2 bases and 0 bases respectively, with 9 bases between them.

The chain is built from TRBV11-2 and TRBJ1-3; D may be TRBD1 (6 bases). V was trimmed by 4 bases and J by 3 bases, leaving 19 bases between them. The CDR3 totals 17 residues. The germline V gene encodes CDR1 SGHAT and CDR2 FQNNGV. The CDR3 DNA sequence: TGTGCCAGCAGCTATCCAACAGGGCCTCAGGATGGAAACACCATATATTTT. Protein: CASSYPTGPQDGNTIYF.

The chain recombines TRBV5-1 with TRBJ2-7; 11 positions match TRBD2. The V segment lost 0 bases and the J segment 5 bases; nucleotides outside the gene matches: 7. Germline V CDR1 and CDR2: SGHRS, YFSETQ. The CDR3 contains 16 residues. In DNA, the CDR3 is TGCGCCAGCAGCTTGGCCCGTATAGCGGGAGGGAACGAGCAGTACTTC. Translation gives CASSLARIAGGNEQYF.

This clone was counted only a few times. This sequence joins TRBV2 and TRBJ2-3; tentative D call: TRBD2 (6 bases). The V gene lost 7 bases and the J gene lost 3 bases, with 20 bases spanning the gap. CDR1 and CDR2 from the germline V gene are SNHLY and FYNNEI. There are 16 residues in the CDR3. Written as DNA, the CDR3 is TGTGCCAGCATCCCTCTAGCGTCTCGAGGTACAGATACGCAGTATTTT. Protein: CASIPLASRGTDTQYF.

The chain is built from TRBV5-6 and TRBJ1-2; D possibly corresponds to TRBD1 (5 bases). V lost 4 bases to trimming and J lost 2 bases, with 15 bases between them. The germline V gene has CDR1 SGHDT and CDR2 YYEEEE. The CDR3 totals 15 residues. CDR3 region: CASSPYPDSNYGYTF. CDR3 coding DNA: TGTGCCAGCAGCCCCTACCCTGACAGCAACTATGGCTACACCTTC.

The table lists this clone with a few counts. V gene TRBV7-2 combines with J gene TRBJ2-7; perhaps TRBD2 as D (6 bases). V lost 3 bases to trimming and J lost 4 bases, with 19 bases between them. CDR1 and CDR2 from the germline V gene are SGHTA and FQGNSA. The CDR3 contains 16 residues. CDR3: CASSFTGTLGGYEQYF. CDR3 coding DNA: TGTGCCAGCAGCTTCACCGGGACTCTAGGAGGGTACGAGCAGTACTTC.

The chain employs TRBV27 and TRBJ1-2; no reliable D call. The length of the CDR3 is 12 residues. Trimming stripped 6 bases from V and 8 bases from J, with 13 bases between. CDR1 and CDR2 (germline): MNHEY, SMNVEV (reference sequence). CDR3 sequence: CASSSALEGYTF. CDR3 bases: TGTGCCAGCAGCAGCGCCCTCGAGGGCTACACCTTC.

This sequence joins TRBV7-9 and TRBJ1-5; TRBD1 agrees at 7 bases. This CDR3 is 13 amino acids long. V trimming: 6 bases; J trimming: 6 bases; junction bases outside the gene matches: 5. Germline CDR1 and CDR2: SEHNR and FQNEAQ (reference sequence). The DNA of the CDR3 is TGTGCCAGCAGATCCGGGACAGTTCAGCCCCAGCATTTT. This translates into CASRSGTVQPQHF.

The chain joins TRBV19 to TRBJ1-3; D is possibly TRBD1 (5 bases). Germline V lookup: CDR1 LNHDA, CDR2 SQIVND (reference sequence). The CDR3 length is 14 residues. The V end was cut by 6 bases, the J end by 2 bases, with 11 bases between. CDR3 nucleotides: TGTGCCAGTAGCGGAGACAGAGCTGGAAACACCATATATTTT. Its protein is CASSGDRAGNTIYF.

The chain employs TRBV30 and TRBJ1-1, with D possibly TRBD1 on 6 matching bases. V lost 0 bases to trimming and J lost 0 bases, with 20 bases between them. Germline values: CDR1 GTSNPN, CDR2 SVGIG (reference sequence). This CDR3 is built from 18 residues. CDR3 protein: CAWSVRWGTEGVNTEAFF. DNA of the CDR3: TGTGCCTGGAGTGTACGGTGGGGCACCGAGGGGGTGAACACTGAAGCTTTCTTT.

V and J are TRBV30 and TRBJ1-2; 9 bases align to TRBD1. This CDR3 has 14 amino acids. The ends lost 0 bases at V and 4 bases at J; junction bases unmatched: 3. CDR1 and CDR2 from the germline V gene are GTSNPN and SVGIG (reference sequence). CDR3 loop: CAWSVGQGIYGYTF. In DNA form, the CDR3 reads TGTGCCTGGAGTGTAGGACAGGGGATCTATGGCTACACCTTC.

This chain uses TRBV2 with TRBJ1-1; the D gene is possibly TRBD1 (5 bases). The CDR3 runs to 15 residues. Germline CDR1 SNHLY, CDR2 FYNNEI. Trimming took 8 bases from V and 0 from J, leaving 16 bases between them. CDR3 loop: CASQEGRTLNTEAFF. The CDR3 DNA reads as TGTGCCAGCCAGGAGGGGCGCACCTTGAACACTGAAGCTTTCTTT.

The rearrangement joins TRBV19 to TRBJ1-5, with a possible D match to TRBD1 (5 bases). The CDR3 has 15 amino acids. The germline V gene encodes CDR1 LNHDA and CDR2 SQIVND (reference sequence). V gave up 10 bases and J gave up 1 base, with 17 bases separating them. The CDR3 coding sequence is TGTGCCACATCACAGGAGGGCTTGAGCAATCAGCCCCAGCATTTT. Translation gives CATSQEGLSNQPQHF. The full variable domain, completed using reference TRBV19 and TRBJ1-5, is DGGITQSPKYLFRKEGQNVTLSCEQNLNHDAMYWYRQDPGQGLRLIYYSQIVNDFQKGDIAEGYSVSREKKESFPLTVTSAQKNPTAFYLCATSQEGLSNQPQHFGDGTRLSIL.

The chain recombines TRBV5-6 with TRBJ2-3; no clear D. V lost 3 bases and J lost 1, with 6 bases in between. The CDR3 contains 13 residues. Per the germline V gene, CDR1 is SGHDT and CDR2 is YYEEEE. CDR3 in amino acids: CASSWPGTDTQYF. The CDR3 nucleotides read TGTGCCAGCAGCTGGCCAGGCACAGATACGCAGTATTTT.

The chain combines TRBV6-1 with TRBJ2-7; D is perhaps TRBD2 (5 bases). The CDR3 is made up of 13 amino acids. Looked up from germline, CDR1 is MNHNS and CDR2 is SASEGT. The V end lost 7 bases, the J end lost 4 bases, and 14 bases lay between the germline ends. CDR3 sequence: CASIWTLGYEQYF. CDR3 in DNA: TGTGCCAGCATTTGGACTCTGGGTTACGAGCAGTACTTC.

CDR3 nucleotides: TGTGCCACCCAGAGGACAGGGTCAGTGAACACTGAAGCTTTCTTT. Its translation: CATQRTGSVNTEAFF. The rearrangement joins TRBV19 to TRBJ1-1; 8 nucleotides align to TRBD1. Germline V gene data show CDR1 as LNHDA and CDR2 as SQIVND (reference sequence). The V segment lost 10 bases and the J segment 0 bases; nucleotides outside the gene matches: 10. The CDR3 spans 15 residues.

The chain combines TRBV27 with TRBJ2-5; tentatively, D is TRBD1 (6 bases). V lost 3 bases and J 5 bases, leaving 13 bases between the germline ends. This CDR3 region has 14 residues. The germline CDR1 and CDR2 sequences are MNHEY and SMNVEV (reference sequence). The CDR3 loop reads CASSLEGGRETQYF. The CDR3 bases are TGTGCCAGCAGTTTGGAAGGGGGTAGGGAGACCCAGTACTTC.

V is TRBV28 and J is TRBJ1-5; TRBD1 agrees at 9 bases. This CDR3 is built from 16 residues. CDR1 is MDHEN and CDR2 is SYDVKM in the germline V gene. V lost 6 bases, J lost 5 bases, and 11 bases stayed unmatched. CDR3 in amino acids: CASSVRQGGFDQPQHF. The CDR3 bases are TGTGCCAGCAGCGTCAGACAGGGGGGTTTTGATCAGCCCCAGCATTTT. The full variable domain, with the rest looked up from reference TRBV28 and TRBJ1-5, is DVKVTQSSRYLVKRTGEKVFLECVQDMDHENMFWYRQDPGLGLRLIYFSYDVKMKEKGDIPEGYSVSREKKERFSLILESASTNQTSMYLCASSVRQGGFDQPQHFGDGTRLSIL.

This rearrangement joins TRBV7-2 to TRBJ1-1; tentative D call: TRBD1 (6 bases). The CDR3 length is 14 residues. Trimming took 1 base from V and 4 from J, leaving 10 bases between them. Germline CDR1 and CDR2: SGHTA and FQGNSA. In nucleotides, the CDR3 is TGTGCCAGCAGCTTAGGGGGGCCGGCCACTGAAGCTTTCTTT. Its translation: CASSLGGPATEAFF.

The rearrangement links TRBV2 to TRBJ2-1, with TRBD2 identical over 11 bases. Germline V gene data show CDR1 as SNHLY and CDR2 as FYNNEI. The CDR3 sequence is 14 residues long. Trimming cost V 7 bases and J 6 bases; bases outside gene matches: 5. The CDR3 reads CASTTSGRSNEQFF. In DNA form, the CDR3 reads TGTGCCAGCACCACTAGCGGGAGAAGCAATGAGCAGTTCTTC.